This TCR beta chain was identified during a study of cytomegalovirus exposure and HLA in healthy donors (dated by TCRdb to the late 2010s). Broadly, across the study: An earlier analysis of some 550 of the donors reported 276 Gb of sequence data and approximately 110 million unique TCR beta sequences from around 200 million T cells. In the later analysis, no new phenotypic data were used to find candidate immune exposures; instead, reliance was placed on TCR beta sequences and their occurrence across donors. Alongside the repertoire data, information on donor age, sex, ethnicity and CMV serostatus was compiled. HLA typing covered class I and class II loci at four-digit resolution. Because of strong linkage in the cohort, roughly five DR-DQ haplotypes were treated as single units for association and clustering. Using immunosequencing, the study profiled T cell repertoires from fewer than 850 subjects and related those repertoires to cytomegalovirus serostatus. An earlier analysis of 500 to 750 of the donors applied high-throughput TCR beta sequencing to assess whether each TCR beta V gene segment acted as functional or pseudogenic. A later analysis re-examined previously published TCR beta repertoires from 610 or so donors and added high-resolution HLA genotyping to investigate patterns of TCR occurrence. Across some 400 genotyped donors of the cohort, an average of about 240,000 unique TCR beta nucleotide sequences per donor were sequenced, and approximately 17% of those sequences were non-productive. The number of donors typed differed by locus, with 629-630 for A, B, C, DRB1 and DQB1, around 520 for DQA1, about 610 for DPA1, and some 440 for DPB1. To predict cytomegalovirus infection status, the study brought together high-throughput TCR immunosequencing, statistical association of individual TCRs with disease status, and machine learning. Along with the approximately 620-subject first cohort, a separate validation cohort of 120 different subjects was used. Of the roughly 400 genotyped donors, more than 75% were placed in the genetic ancestry cluster associated with self-reported Caucasian donors. The study aimed to test whether signatures of past pathogen exposure could be identified by cataloging public T cell receptors. All discovery cohort repertoires had been generated on a single sequencing platform. Roughly 300 gigabases of sequencing data and around 80 million unique TCR sequences made up an early release that covered about 640 HLA-typed donors. A later genetic analysis took genome-wide SNP genotypes for 398 of the 666 donors and used that subset as a discovery cohort. General conclusions and limits of the study: According to a later analysis, parvovirus B19, influenza, CMV and Epstein-Barr virus appeared linked to several top co-occurrence clusters. Assigning TCR associations to individual alleles was difficult when HLA alleles, especially DR and DQ, strongly co-occurred. The classifier was reported to diagnose cytomegalovirus status with high specificity and sensitivity in both the original and validation cohorts. A later analysis found that HLA-associated TCR beta chains were more clonally expanded and had lower generation probabilities than equally common non-associated chains. Specific HLA alleles were associated with 18,000 or so TCR beta sequences at a false discovery rate of 0.05 in a later analysis. Because HLA typing was unavailable for some donors at each locus, only the typed subset was used in association tests. A later genetic analysis associated a missense DCLRE1C variant with V-gene and J-gene trimming of TCR beta chains, and an independent cohort replicated the association. A cluster of highly shared sequence variants was judged likely to be a technical artifact of the sequencing pipeline. Compared with the 666-donor mean, donors in an Asian-associated ancestry cluster had fewer N-insertions in productive TCRs, according to a later genetic analysis. The authors suggested that the approach could potentially be extended to other disease states and immunological phenotypes. The study listed 150 to 200 TCR beta chains as associated with cytomegalovirus. According to a later analysis, TCR association rates differed among HLA loci, with DRB1 alleles showing the most associated TCRs and HLA-C alleles showing the fewest. Most CMV-associated TCR beta chains appeared to be HLA-restricted in a later analysis, and the HLA associations seemed to be driven largely by CMV exposure. In this cohort, only TCR beta chains were sequenced, and detectable features were limited by the absence of alpha or paired-chain data. In an earlier analysis of around 500 of the donors, most TCR beta V segments appeared in productive rearrangements about 87% or about 30% of the time, broadly matching IMGT annotations. Three of the identified cytomegalovirus-associated TCR beta chains were confirmed in vitro to be specific for cytomegalovirus antigens. The earlier analysis of some 540 of the donors excluded approximately 17 rarely observed V segments, including chromosome 9 orphons, because counts were too low. Presence/absence analyses assumed roughly uniform sequencing depth across donors, an assumption that may not hold. Most TCR sequences were observed very rarely across donors, whereas some public TCRs were present in many individuals. Immune exposure information for the cohort was limited to CMV serostatus. Correlated functional status among segregating V segments might be attributable to linkage disequilibrium, but an unknown experimental factor could not be ruled out. A further reported finding was that TCR beta sequences accurately predicted the HLA-A and HLA-B alleles for most subjects in the first cohort. Some IMGT-functional V segments, including TRBV6-2 and TRBV6-3, could not be told apart with the 87-base-pair reads, so those segments were excluded.

This clone was counted a single time. Its antigen is currently not known. Base qualities are missing; no much larger clone stands one base away. V is cut by 4 bases and J by 2 bases, and the space between the germline ends is 15 bases. Based on the germline V gene, the CDR1 and CDR2 sequences are SGHAT and FQNNGV. The CDR3, from cysteine to phenylalanine, totals 15 residues. Only the CDR3 DNA is retained, 45 bases long and in frame from the first base. The library was generated by the immunoSEQ multiplex PCR assay. For the multiplex PCR, a mixture combining 60 forward primers for TCR Vbeta segments and 13 reverse primers for TCR Jbeta segments was used. The CDR3 region of rearranged TCR beta genes was amplified from genomic DNA with a multiplex PCR assay. Amplified TCR beta libraries were sequenced as 87-base-pair reads on the Illumina HiSeq System. As for how the authors treated the data: In a later analysis, tens of millions of unique TCR beta chains were counted across the roughly 670 repertoires, and approximately 9.9 million of these chains were shared by at least two donors. Raw reads were error-corrected and collapsed into unique sequences with a nearest-neighbor algorithm that merged closely related sequences to remove PCR and sequencing errors. CDR3 sequences were aligned to IMGT reference sequences to assign V, D and J gene segments. For a sequence to be retained, at least a six-nucleotide match to both a V gene segment and a J gene segment was required. A rearrangement counted as productive if the CDR3 had no stop codons and remained in frame with V and J, and every other rearrangement counted as non-productive. Following IMGT convention, CDR3 was defined as the stretch from the second conserved V-encoded cysteine up to the conserved J-encoded phenylalanine. The earlier analysis of 500 to 650 of the donors excluded any sequence lacking an unambiguous match to a single V gene segment. In an earlier analysis of roughly 500 of the donors, V segments were called functional above 56.7% productive rearrangements and were called segregating when the between-donor standard deviation exceeded 5%. A statistical classification framework was built to diagnose cytomegalovirus status from the catalog of TCR beta chain sequences. A later analysis assigned V and J genes by comparing TCR nucleotide sequences with IMGT/GENE-DB human TR gene sequences. The TCRdist pipeline was used in a later analysis to assign CDR3 sequences and most-parsimonious VDJ recombination scenarios. A later analysis defined each TCR beta chain by its CDR3 amino acid sequence plus V-gene family, and excluded reads lacking a unique V-gene family. A later analysis removed over 500 highly shared, low-generation-probability nucleotide sequences to deal with suspected cross-contamination and a sequencing artifact. In a later analysis, a clonal expansion index for each public chain was calculated from normalized within-repertoire ranks of inferred template counts. In a later analysis, generation probabilities were computed using a VDJ recombination model fitted to out-of-frame rearrangements, and the results were checked against IGoR. In a later analysis, hypergeometric tests were used to score TCR-TCR, TCR-HLA and TCR-CMV co-occurrence, with a repertoire-size bias correction applied to TCR pairs. To estimate false discovery rates, a later analysis permuted the HLA or CMV assignments 20 times. In a later analysis, co-occurring TCRs were grouped using DBSCAN, with TCRdist sequence similarity added in when clustering inside HLA-allele-positive subsets. For co-occurrence clustering, repertoires with fewer than 30,000 or more than 120,000 public chains were excluded, along with roughly 5 repertoires with anomalous nucleotide sharing. TCRdb re-hosts the immuneACCESS table, in-frame sequences only. Its copies lack some clones; in the studies checked, an unresolved V gene accounts for under half of them, and the cause for the rest is not known. V and J calls and clone size follow that table, whereas D and trimming were derived from the DNA. For this sample there are under 200,000 clones; around 79% appear just once. The ten largest make up 7% to 9% of the sample.

The cohort was made up of 500 to 800 healthy bone marrow donors. Cohort members were all nominally healthy when sampled, although unrecorded immune exposures were likely present. The donor tested CMV seropositive, placing the donor among the 290 or so seropositive members of the cohort. Every donor gave a peripheral blood sample, and the peripheral blood mononuclear cells from that sample were used for TCR beta sequencing. The Qiagen DNeasy Blood Extraction Kit was used to extract genomic DNA from the blood cell samples. What was sequenced was PBMCs. This receptor was obtained from a male donor in good health and CMV-seropositive. The chain is encoded by TRBV11-2 joined to TRBJ2-7, with a tentative D gene TRBD2 over 7 matching bases. CDR3 sequence: CASSSAGGPTYEQYF. Here is the DNA: TGTGCCAGCAGCTCGGCCGGGGGGCCCACCTACGAGCAGTACTTC. Outside the CDR3, residues come from the reference TRBV11-2 and TRBJ2-7 proteins, so the full variable domain is: EAGVAQSPRYKIIEKRQSVAFWCNPISGHATLYWYQQILGQGPKLLIQFQNNGVVDDSQLPKDRFSAERLKGVDSTLKIQPAKLEDSAVYLCASSSAGGPTYEQYFGPGTRLTVT.